This T cell receptor (beta chain) was retrieved from a study of cytomegalovirus exposure and HLA in healthy donors. PCR was performed using 60 Vbeta and 13 Jbeta primers. Data came from immunoSEQ multiplex PCR; TCRdb stores just in-frame clones and leaves some out. This sample's table reports around 44,000 clones. J gave up 11 bases and V 8 bases, and 6 bases lay outside the gene matches. Germline CDR1 and CDR2: MNHNY and SVGAGI (reference sequence). The CDR3 spans 13 residues. The V call is TRBV6-6, the J call TRBJ1-6; the match to TRBD1 covers 10 bases. Material: PBMCs. This receptor was obtained from a male donor in good health and CMV-seropositive. The DNA for the CDR3 is TGTGCCAGCGCGGACAGGGGGAGCCCACCCCTCCACTTT. Its translation is CASADRGSPPLHF.